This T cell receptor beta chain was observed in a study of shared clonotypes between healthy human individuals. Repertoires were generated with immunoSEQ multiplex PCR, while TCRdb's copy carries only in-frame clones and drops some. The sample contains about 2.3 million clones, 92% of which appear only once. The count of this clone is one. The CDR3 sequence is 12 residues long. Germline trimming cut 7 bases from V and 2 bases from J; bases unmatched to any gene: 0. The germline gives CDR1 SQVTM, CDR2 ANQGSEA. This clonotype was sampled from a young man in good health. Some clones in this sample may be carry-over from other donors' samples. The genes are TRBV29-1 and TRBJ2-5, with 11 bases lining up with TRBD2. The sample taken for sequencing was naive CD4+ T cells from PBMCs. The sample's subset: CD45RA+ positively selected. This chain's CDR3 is CSGTSGQETQYF. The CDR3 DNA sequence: TGCAGCGGGACTAGCGGGCAAGAGACCCAGTACTTC. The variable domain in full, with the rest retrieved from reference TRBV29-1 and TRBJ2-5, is SAVISQKPSRDICQRGTSLTIQCQVDSQVTMMFWYRQQPGQSLTLIATANQGSEATYESGFVIDKFPISRPNLTFSTLTVSNMSPEDSSIYLCSGTSGQETQYFGPGTRLLVL.